Presented here are 19 T cell receptor beta chains from one specimen sequenced in a study of T cell responses to AZD1222 COVID-19 vaccine. Produced via immunoSEQ multiplex PCR; TCRdb's table is partial and in-frame only. This sample carries about 50,000 clones, roughly 80% of them seen once, and the ten largest clones take approximately 6.3%. The specimen comprised peripheral blood, sampled on day 0 of AZD1222 vaccination. The receptors here all came from an adult in good health.

V and J are TRBV29-1 and TRBJ2-2, with 9 positions matching TRBD2. CDR3 length: 15 amino acids. Looked up from germline, CDR1 is SQVTM and CDR2 is ANQGSEA. Trimming cost V 4 bases and J 3 bases; bases outside gene matches: 6. The CDR3 bases are TGCAGCGTTGGTCCCCGCGGGGGGGACACCGGGGAGCTGTTTTTT. Translation: CSVGPRGGDTGELFF.

A single count supports this clone. CDR3 loop: CATSDTAGGGTEAFF. The CDR3 DNA reads as TGTGCCACCAGTGACACCGCAGGGGGCGGCACTGAAGCTTTCTTT. The genes are TRBV24-1 and TRBJ1-1; TRBD1 aligns across 8 bases. The germline CDR1 and CDR2 sequences are KGHDR and SFDVKD. The CDR3 is made up of 15 amino acids. J lost 4 bases, V lost 4 bases, and 7 bases had no gene match.

This chain connects TRBV3-1 (or the pseudogene TRBV3-2) to TRBJ1-6; 9 bases fit TRBD1. The CDR3 consists of 15 residues. The germline V gene has CDR1 LGHDT and CDR2 YNNKEL (reference sequence). V shed 0 bases, J shed 7 bases, and the junction held 1 base outside the gene matches. CDR3 sequence reads: CASSQETGGNSPLHF. CDR3 in DNA: TGTGCCAGCAGCCAAGAGACAGGGGGAAATTCACCCCTCCACTTT.

CDR3 nucleotide sequence: TGTGCCAGCAGCGCCGAAACAGGGGACTTGTACGAGCAGTACGTC. The encoded protein is CASSAETGDLYEQYV. V is TRBV11-2 and J is TRBJ2-7, with D possibly being TRBD1 (7 bases). Deletions cut 5 bases from V and 4 bases from J, with 18 bases between. Per germline, CDR1 SGHAT and CDR2 FQNNGV. The CDR3 spans 15 residues.

This clone was seen more than once but under ten times. The J gene is TRBJ2-7, the V gene TRBV15; no clear D gene. The CDR3 covers 14 residues. Between the trimmed V and J ends, which lost 0 bases and 0 bases, there was a span of 6 bases. Germline CDR1 and CDR2: LNHNV and YYDKDF (reference sequence). CDR3 region: CATSRELNSYEQYF. CDR3 bases: TGTGCCACCAGCAGAGAGTTAAACTCCTACGAGCAGTACTTC.

The rearrangement joins TRBV29-1 to TRBJ2-1, with 8 bases matching TRBD1. Germline CDR1 SQVTM, CDR2 ANQGSEA. This CDR3 contains 13 residues. With 4 bases clipped from V and 5 bases from J, the junction kept 4 bases outside the gene matches. The DNA for the CDR3 is TGCAGCGTTGCCAGGGGGCTAAACAATGAGCAGTTCTTC. Protein sequence: CSVARGLNNEQFF.

The rearrangement joins TRBV6-1 to TRBJ1-5; D gene unclear. V lost 2 bases and J 3 bases, leaving 11 bases between the germline ends. CDR1 and CDR2 from the germline V gene are MNHNS and SASEGT. CDR3 length equals 15 residues. CDR3 in amino acids: CASSELGSANQPQHF. The CDR3 DNA reads as TGTGCCAGCAGTGAATTGGGGAGTGCCAATCAGCCCCAGCATTTT.

The CDR3 nucleotides read TGTGCCAGCAGTCCCCCCCGAGCGGGAGGGCGGGATACGCAGTATTTT. Translated: CASSPPRAGGRDTQYF. The chain is built from TRBV28 and TRBJ2-3; 10 bases map to TRBD2. In germline, CDR1 is MDHEN, CDR2 SYDVKM. CDR3 size: 16 residues. V was pared by 5 bases and J by 6 bases, with 11 bases of the junction left unmatched.

The chain combines TRBV11-2 with TRBJ1-6; D uncertain. This CDR3 has 16 residues. Trimming took off 1 base at V and 3 bases at J, with 10 bases between the two ends. CDR1 and CDR2 from the germline V gene are SGHAT and FQNNGV. The CDR3 nucleotides read TGTGCCAGCAGCTTAGTTGTCGGGAGCTATAATTCACCCCTCCACTTT. It encodes CASSLVVGSYNSPLHF.

This chain links TRBV27 with TRBJ2-7; D ambiguous. This CDR3 region has 15 residues. Germline V gene data show CDR1 as MNHEY and CDR2 as SMNVEV (reference sequence). V lost 5 bases to trimming and J lost 0 bases, with 14 bases between them. CDR3 protein: CASSRLTQGSYEQYF. The DNA of the CDR3 is TGTGCCAGCAGTAGGTTAACCCAAGGCTCCTACGAGCAGTACTTC.

This chain links TRBV9 with TRBJ1-3; D unclear. Looked up from germline, CDR1 is SGDLS and CDR2 is YYNGEE. Trimming shortened V by 0 bases and J by 0 bases, and 10 bases separated the two germline ends. CDR3 length: 16 amino acids. CDR3 residues: CASSVVGRSSGNTIYF. The CDR3 DNA follows: TGTGCCAGCAGCGTAGTAGGGCGTAGCTCTGGAAACACCATATATTTT.

Worth noting for this clone: In this CDR3 the conserved last residue, phenylalanine or tryptophan, is missing, so a read error is likely. Because the CDR3's place on the DNA is in doubt, the DNA is left out and the CDR3 is given as listed by TCRdb. The gene calls are TRBV21-1 and TRBJ2-7; the table's TRBD1 call for D was not verified on the DNA. TRBV21-1 is a pseudogene segment. Counting both end residues, the CDR3 totals 10 amino acids. CDR3 sequence: CASSETDSVY.

This clone was observed a few times. The chain has TRBV7-9 and TRBJ2-5, with D possibly matching TRBD1 (5 bases). Germline loops: CDR1 SEHNR, CDR2 FQNEAQ (reference sequence). This CDR3 has 12 amino acids. With 7 bases removed from V and 5 bases from J, the gap between germline ends came to 11 bases. The CDR3 here is CASNGARETQYF. The DNA of the CDR3 is TGTGCCAGCAATGGGGCCAGGGAGACCCAGTACTTC.

The CDR3 sequence: CASSLGATGIETQYF. The CDR3 nucleotides read TGCGCCAGCAGCTTGGGAGCGACAGGGATCGAGACCCAGTACTTC. This rearrangement joins TRBV5-1 to TRBJ2-5; TRBD1 agrees at 7 bases. Germline values: CDR1 SGHRS, CDR2 YFSETQ. This CDR3 region has 15 residues. The ends lost 0 bases at V and 5 bases at J; junction bases unmatched: 7.

The genes are TRBV28 and TRBJ1-1, with unresolved D. There are 16 residues in the CDR3. V shed 1 base and J shed 0 bases, with 12 bases lying between them. Germline V gene lookup returns CDR1 MDHEN and CDR2 SYDVKM. CDR3 protein: CASSLYGALLNTEAFF. In DNA form, the CDR3 reads TGTGCCAGCAGTTTATACGGAGCGTTACTGAACACTGAAGCTTTCTTT.

The J gene is TRBJ2-1, the V gene TRBV5-3; D not resolved. Being an ORF, TRBV5-3 has a function that is uncertain. V shed 0 bases and J shed 8 bases, with 6 bases lying between them. This CDR3 is built from 12 residues. CDR3 sequence reads: CARSLDGDEQFF. CDR3 DNA: TGTGCCAGAAGCTTGGATGGGGATGAGCAGTTCTTC.

The chain has TRBV24-1 and TRBJ2-3; TRBD2 agrees at 7 bases. The length of the CDR3 is 16 residues. Trimming cost V 6 bases and J 0 bases; bases outside gene matches: 8. Germline values: CDR1 KGHDR, CDR2 SFDVKD. The CDR3, as DNA: TGTGCCACCAGTCCTATAGCGGGCGCTAGCACAGATACGCAGTATTTT. Translating gives CATSPIAGASTDTQYF.

This clone occurred once. The rearrangement uses TRBV7-9 and TRBJ1-4, with TRBD1 matching 7 bases. The CDR3 consists of 15 residues. Trimming cost V 5 bases and J 8 bases; bases outside gene matches: 11. Germline V gene data show CDR1 as SEHNR and CDR2 as FQNEAQ (reference sequence). The CDR3 nucleotides are TGTGCCAGCAGCCACGCGGCCAGGGGGAAAGAAAAACTGTTTTTT. Translation: CASSHAARGKEKLFF.

The J gene is TRBJ2-1, the V gene TRBV3-1 (or the pseudogene TRBV3-2); TRBD1 or TRBD2 may be the D gene (6 bases each). This CDR3 is built from 14 residues. V was clipped by 2 bases and J by 10 bases, with 15 bases between them. The germline gives CDR1 LGHDT, CDR2 YNNKEL (reference sequence). The CDR3 sequence is CASSQRGVIMEQFF. The CDR3 DNA is TGTGCCAGCAGCCAAAGGGGGGTGATTATGGAGCAGTTCTTC.